This passage covers 17 T cell receptor beta chains from one sample sequenced in a study of human T cells and chemical hapten exposure. The time point is: patch test 2, 6 weeks after DPC sensitization. Treatment indicated: therapeutic diphenylcyclopropenone sensitization with weekly scalp DPC. Each CDR3 protein is one row after TCRdb ran MiXCR on the RACE reads. The table shows around 82,000 distinct CDR3 sequences, with less than 8.5% occurring only once. The sample here was whole blood, taken in connection with sensitization to the hapten diphenylcyclopropenone (DPC). These receptors were obtained from a woman aged 25-40 years with alopecia areata. Some clones in this sample may be carry-over from other donors' samples.

A remark on this clonotype: This may stem from a read error, because a much larger clone lies one nucleotide away. V is TRBV6-5 and J is TRBJ2-3; 8 nucleotides match TRBD1. The CDR3 is 16 amino acids. Germline loops: CDR1 MNHEY, CDR2 SVGAGI. The DNA of the CDR3 is TGTGTCAGCAGTTACTCGCCGACAGGGGCGGCAGATACGCAGTATTTT. This encodes CVSSYSPTGAADTQYF.

At least ten counts were recorded for this clonotype. The chain has TRBV29-1 and TRBJ2-6; D ambiguous. Germline loops: CDR1 SQVTM, CDR2 ANQGSEA. V lost 7 bases and J lost 1, with 8 bases in between. The CDR3 contains 13 residues. The CDR3 loop is CSAGLSGANVLTF. CDR3 in DNA: TGCAGCGCGGGTCTATCTGGGGCCAACGTCCTGACTTTC.

The gene calls are TRBV12-3 or TRBV12-4 and TRBJ1-4, with 9 positions matching TRBD1. The junction had 7 bases not matched to a gene; V was cut back by 5 bases and J by 6 bases. This CDR3 is built from 15 residues. Written as DNA, the CDR3 is TGTGCCAGCAGTGTCCAACAGGGGGCTTATGAAAAACTGTTTTTT. Amino acid sequence: CASSVQQGAYEKLFF.

This clonotype has ten or more counts. The J gene is TRBJ1-2, the V gene TRBV6-5; D not certain. Looked up from germline, CDR1 is MNHEY and CDR2 is SVGAGI. Between the trimmed V and J ends, which lost 0 bases and 4 bases, there was a span of 12 bases. The CDR3 sequence is 15 residues long. The DNA of the CDR3 is TGTGCCAGCAGTTACTCTTTACGTCAGAGCTATGGCTACACCTTC. Its protein product is CASSYSLRQSYGYTF.

In this sample, this clonotype turned up many times. The chain joins TRBV29-1 to TRBJ2-1; D is undetermined. Trimming removed 6 bases at V and 9 bases at J, with 18 bases between. The CDR3 is 13 amino acids. Germline assignment: CDR1 SQVTM and CDR2 ANQGSEA. CDR3 protein: CSVRLSGVGEQFF. The CDR3 nucleotides are TGCAGCGTCCGACTCTCTGGAGTGGGTGAGCAGTTCTTC.

The chain couples TRBV7-2 to TRBJ2-7, with 8 bases identical to TRBD2. The V segment lost 1 base and the J segment 2 bases; nucleotides outside the gene matches: 4. This CDR3 is built from 15 residues. CDR1 and CDR2 (germline): SGHTA, FQGNSA. CDR3: CASSLGRAGAYEQYF. As DNA, the CDR3 is TGTGCCAGCAGCTTAGGGCGAGCGGGGGCCTACGAGCAGTACTTC.

There are a few counts of this clonotype. The chain recombines TRBV11-2 with TRBJ2-1, with D possibly being TRBD2 (6 bases). Germline CDR1 SGHAT, CDR2 FQNNGV. This CDR3 has 16 residues. Trimming shortened V by 4 bases and J by 4 bases, and 17 bases separated the two germline ends. The CDR3 protein is CASSSYDGGIYNEQFF. CDR3 coding DNA: TGTGCCAGCAGCTCGTACGATGGGGGGATATACAATGAGCAGTTCTTC.

This clonotype was observed many times. The chain has TRBV12-3 or TRBV12-4 and TRBJ1-1; 9 bases are a match to TRBD1. The CDR3 extends over 13 amino acids. V shed 8 bases, J shed 5 bases, and the junction held 6 bases outside the gene matches. The DNA of the CDR3 is TGTGCCAGCCCGGGACAGGGCTTGACTGAAGCTTTCTTT. It codes for CASPGQGLTEAFF.

This clonotype showed up many times. The chain combines TRBV7-9 with TRBJ1-2; TRBD1 is a possible D gene (6 bases). V was trimmed by 4 bases and J by 8 bases, leaving 11 bases between them. Germline CDR1 reads SEHNR; CDR2 reads FQNEAQ (reference sequence). The CDR3 sequence is 12 residues long. The CDR3 region is CASSSGGGGYTF. The DNA of the CDR3 is TGTGCCAGCAGCTCCGGGGGCGGCGGCTACACCTTC.

This clonotype was detected ten times or more. This chain links TRBV15 with TRBJ2-6; D is undetermined. The CDR3 is 16 amino acids. Germline values: CDR1 LNHNV, CDR2 YYDKDF (reference sequence). Trimming cost V 0 bases and J 0 bases, with 6 bases left between them. CDR3 sequence: CATSREMGSGANVLTF. The CDR3 nucleotides read TGTGCCACCAGCAGAGAAATGGGCTCTGGGGCCAACGTCCTGACTTTC. Complete variable domain (other parts from reference TRBV15 and TRBJ2-6): DAMVIQNPRYQVTQFGKPVTLSCSQTLNHNVMYWYQQKSSQAPKLLFHYYDKDFNNEADTPDNFQSRRPNTSFCFLDIRSPGLGDTAMYLCATSREMGSGANVLTFGAGSRLTVL.

The table lists this clonotype with many counts. Here the CDR3 reads CASSLTGNYGYTF. The CDR3 DNA reads as TGTGCCAGCAGCCTAACAGGGAACTATGGCTACACCTTC. The V and J genes are TRBV6-5 and TRBJ1-2; D is possibly TRBD1 (6 bases). Between the trimmed V and J ends, which lost 6 bases and 2 bases, there was a span of 10 bases. Germline V gene lookup returns CDR1 MNHEY and CDR2 SVGAGI. This CDR3 region has 13 residues.

Ten or more counts support this clonotype. V and J are TRBV20-1 and TRBJ2-3; 12 bases agree with TRBD2. The CDR3 is made up of 16 amino acids. J gave up 5 bases and V 6 bases, and 12 bases lay outside the gene matches. The germline V gene has CDR1 DFQATT and CDR2 SNEGSKA (reference sequence). CDR3 DNA sequence: TGCAGTGCAACGGTAGGACTAGCGGGGTCTTTAGATACGCAGTATTTT. It specifies CSATVGLAGSLDTQYF.

This clonotype was seen many times. The rearrangement joins TRBV20-1 to TRBJ1-5; 10 bases match TRBD1. The CDR3 sequence is 15 residues long. Germline V lookup: CDR1 DFQATT, CDR2 SNEGSKA (reference sequence). Germline trimming cut 6 bases from V and 7 bases from J; bases unmatched to any gene: 12. In DNA form, the CDR3 reads TGCAGTGCCACCACGACAGGGGGCGAATCGCAGCCCCAGCATTTT. Encoded protein: CSATTTGGESQPQHF.

There are many counts of this clonotype. The chain has TRBV7-3 and TRBJ2-7; D uncertain. CDR1 SGHTA and CDR2 FQGTGA come from the germline V gene. The CDR3 length is 15 residues. The V and J ends lost 1 base and 4 bases respectively, with 14 bases between them. CDR3 sequence reads: CASSLMGKLVYEQYF. CDR3 bases: TGTGCCAGCAGCTTAATGGGGAAGTTAGTGTACGAGCAGTACTTC. Drawing the rest from reference TRBV7-3 and TRBJ2-7, the complete variable domain is GAGVSQTPSNKVTEKGKYVELRCDPISGHTALYWYRQSLGQGPEFLIYFQGTGAADDSGLPNDRFFAVRPEGSVSTLKIQRTERGDSAVYLCASSLMGKLVYEQYFGPGTRLTVT.

Of note for this clonotype: A much bigger clone sits one base away, suggesting this may be a read error. The V and J genes are TRBV12-3 or TRBV12-4 and TRBJ1-2; TRBD1 might be the D (6 bases). The CDR3 runs to 13 residues. The CDR3: CSSSRDTYYGYTF. The CDR3, as DNA: TGTTCCAGCAGCCGGGACACCTACTATGGCTACACCTTC.

This clonotype was detected many times. This chain joins TRBV20-1 and TRBJ2-3; D possibly corresponds to TRBD1 (6 bases). The V gene lost 5 bases and the J gene lost 4 bases, with 22 bases spanning the gap. This CDR3 contains 16 residues. Per the germline V gene, CDR1 is DFQATT and CDR2 is SNEGSKA (reference sequence). This CDR3 is CSAEGVSGQDADTQYF. CDR3 bases: TGCAGTGCTGAAGGGGTGTCGGGACAAGACGCAGATACGCAGTATTTT.

This clonotype has more than one count but fewer than ten. J is TRBJ1-1 and V is TRBV2; a weak D match, TRBD1 (5 bases). The germline gives CDR1 SNHLY, CDR2 FYNNEI. V gave up 7 bases and J gave up 5 bases, with 17 bases separating them. The CDR3 loop spans 14 amino acids. In DNA form, the CDR3 reads TGTGCCAGCATGGGGGGAGTACAAAGAACTGAAGCTTTCTTT. It encodes CASMGGVQRTEAFF.